The next 3 T cell receptor beta chains were all read from a single sample in a study of blood T cells in healthy people across ages. With a J-beta primer mix and a sample-barcoded 5' primer, a second PCR ran about 7 to 11 cycles. MiXCR was run by TCRdb on the 5' RACE reads, yielding one entry per CDR3 protein. The table shows about 830,000 distinct CDR3 sequences, with approximately 67% occurring only once. The specimen sequenced was blood. Receptors were obtained from a man aged 30-40 years in good health.

The chain links TRBV12-5 to TRBJ1-1; TRBD1 aligns across 7 bases. This CDR3 is built from 14 residues. The ends lost 5 bases at V and 2 bases at J; junction bases unmatched: 5. CDR1 is LGHNT and CDR2 is FRNRAP in the germline V gene. The CDR3 region has the DNA TGTGCTAGTGGTACCGGGGACAGCAACACTGAAGCTTTCTTT. It is translated as CASGTGDSNTEAFF.

This clonotype was detected a few times. The chain combines TRBV2 with TRBJ2-5; 7 bases are a match to TRBD1. Germline loops: CDR1 SNHLY, CDR2 FYNNEI. The trim removed 6 bases at V and 4 bases at J, leaving 8 bases unmatched. The CDR3 length is 14 residues. The CDR3 DNA reads TGTGCCAGCAGCGACCGGACAGGTAGAGAGACCCAGTACTTC. The encoded protein is CASSDRTGRETQYF.

V usage is TRBV12-3 or TRBV12-4 and J usage is TRBJ2-1, with a possible D match to TRBD2 (6 bases). This CDR3 region has 16 residues. Trimming took off 3 bases at V and 0 bases at J, with 12 bases between the two ends. This CDR3 reads CASSFRGSSSYNEQFF. Here the CDR3 DNA reads TGTGCCAGCAGTTTCCGGGGGTCGAGCTCCTACAATGAGCAGTTCTTC.